Each of the 24 T cell receptor beta chains below was sequenced from the same sample in a study of Graves' ophthalmopathy and Graves' hyperthyroidism. Amplification from RNA transcripts yielded the TCR beta CDR3 regions. In the first round, RT-PCR was carried out with HTBI primers, and a multiplex PCR formed the second round. TCRdb processed the multiplex PCR reads anew with MiXCR; each CDR3 protein has one entry. The sample contains fewer than 650,000 distinct CDR3 sequences, about 20% of which appear only once. Material: peripheral blood. The receptors were sampled from a young woman with stable Graves' hyperthyroidism. Some clones in this sample may be carry-over from other donors' samples.

This clonotype was counted at least ten times. The chain employs TRBV6-1 and TRBJ2-4; D is uncertain. The CDR3 runs to 14 residues. The germline V gene encodes CDR1 MNHNS and CDR2 SASEGT. With 2 bases removed from V and 3 bases from J, the gap between germline ends came to 8 bases. The CDR3 protein is CASSERTDKNIQYF. The CDR3 nucleotides read TGTGCCAGCAGTGAACGGACGGACAAAAACATTCAGTACTTC.

This clonotype has ten or more counts. This sequence joins TRBV6-1 and TRBJ1-5, with 7 bases aligning to TRBD1. With 8 bases clipped from V and 1 base from J, the junction kept 5 bases outside the gene matches. Germline V gene data show CDR1 as MNHNS and CDR2 as SASEGT. This CDR3 is 14 amino acids long. The CDR3 region has the DNA TGTGCCAGCCTCCGGGACAGCAGCAATCAGCCCCAGCATTTT. Translation gives CASLRDSSNQPQHF.

This clonotype has at least ten counts. This chain connects TRBV7-8 to TRBJ1-6, with TRBD1 matching 9 bases. Germline-derived CDR1 and CDR2 are SGHVS and FQNEAQ. The CDR3 length is 15 residues. V lost 2 bases and J lost 8; bases outside the gene matches: 4. The CDR3 nucleotides are TGTGCCAGCAGCTTAAGGGACAGGGTCGATTCACCCCTCCACTTT. Protein: CASSLRDRVDSPLHF.

This clonotype was counted at least ten times. The chain has TRBV6-1 and TRBJ1-5; TRBD1 matches 8 bases. V was clipped by 1 base and J by 4 bases; unmatched bases: 3. In germline, CDR1 is MNHNS, CDR2 SASEGT. The CDR3 length is 15 residues. CDR3 nucleotide sequence: TGTGCCAGCAGTGAAGTTTGGACAGGGAATCAGCCCCAGCATTTT. This translates into CASSEVWTGNQPQHF.

This clonotype was observed at least ten times. The chain carries TRBV14 and TRBJ1-2; D is unclear. In germline, CDR1 is SGHDN, CDR2 FVKESK. This CDR3 is built from 13 residues. The germline V and J ends were trimmed by 0 bases and 6 bases, with 8 bases remaining between them. The DNA for the CDR3 is TGTGCCAGCAGCCAAGATATCCCCGATGGCTACACCTTC. It encodes CASSQDIPDGYTF.

This clonotype was detected many times. One end of the junction fails to match germline, which may point to a read error. The rearrangement joins TRBV6-5 to TRBJ2-4, with D unresolved. Germline CDR1 reads MNHEY; CDR2 reads SVGAGI. The CDR3 spans 15 residues. CDR3 loop: CASSYSVGEMNIKYF. The CDR3 DNA sequence: TGTGCCAGCAGTTACTCAGTCGGTGAGATGAACATTAAGTACTTC.

Many counts were recorded for this clonotype. The V and J genes are TRBV6-9 and TRBJ1-5; 8 bases match TRBD1. There are 15 residues in the CDR3. Unmatched junction bases numbered 5, after V lost 1 base and J lost 6 bases. Per the germline V gene, CDR1 is MNHGY and CDR2 is SVAAGI. CDR3 loop: CASSYCDRGAQPQHF. In DNA form, the CDR3 reads TGTGCCAGCAGTTATTGTGACAGGGGCGCTCAGCCCCAGCATTTT.

This clonotype was detected a few times. The chain joins TRBV30 to TRBJ1-6; TRBD1 is a possible D gene (6 bases). The CDR3 is 14 amino acids. V was cut by 3 bases and J by 11 bases, with 17 bases left in between. Looked up from germline, CDR1 is GTSNPN and CDR2 is SVGIG (reference sequence). This CDR3 is CAWRTGGFSTPLHF. Here the CDR3 DNA reads TGTGCCTGGAGGACAGGAGGTTTTAGCACACCCCTCCACTTT.

This chain links TRBV11-2 with TRBJ2-7, with 9 bases that match TRBD2. The CDR3 covers 16 residues. The germline V gene has CDR1 SGHAT and CDR2 FQNNGV. The J segment lost 4 bases and the V segment lost 5 bases, leaving 12 bases of the junction unmatched. The CDR3: CASSRRASGEFYEQYV. As DNA, the CDR3 is TGTGCCAGCAGCCGCCGGGCTAGCGGGGAATTTTACGAGCAGTACGTC.

As for this clonotype: A read error may produce the germline difference seen at one junction end. The chain has TRBV12-3 or TRBV12-4 and TRBJ1-1; TRBD1 is a possible D gene (6 bases). The CDR3 length is 14 residues. The CDR3 sequence is CASRPGQGSSESFF. Written as DNA, the CDR3 is TGTGCCAGCAGACCGGGGCAGGGGTCCTCTGAATCTTTCTTT.

For the CDR3, the DNA is TGTGCCAGCAGCGTAAGTTCGGGCGAGCAGTACTTC. Translated: CASSVSSGEQYF. This chain joins TRBV7-9 and TRBJ2-7; D unclear. Germline assignment: CDR1 SEHNR and CDR2 FQNEAQ (reference sequence). The ends were cut back, 5 bases at V and 6 bases at J, with 11 bases in the middle. CDR3 length equals 12 residues.

The sample holds many counts of this clonotype. The CDR3 loop reads CASSRDRVSLETQYF. In nucleotides, the CDR3 is TGCGCCAGCAGCCGGGACAGGGTATCATTGGAGACCCAGTACTTC. The rearrangement uses TRBV5-1 and TRBJ2-5; 9 nucleotides align to TRBD1. V shed 4 bases and J 5 bases; nucleotides not matched to a gene: 9. CDR1 is SGHRS, CDR2 YFSETQ, per germline. The CDR3 covers 15 residues.

The chain combines TRBV5-1 with TRBJ1-3; tentatively, D is TRBD1 (6 bases). This CDR3 has 14 amino acids. Germline V CDR1 and CDR2: SGHRS, YFSETQ. V was trimmed by 3 bases and J by 1 base, leaving 8 bases between them. CDR3 DNA sequence: TGCGCCAGCAGCTGGACAGATTCTGGAAACACCATATATTTT. Its protein is CASSWTDSGNTIYF.

This clonotype was observed at least ten times. This chain uses TRBV6-5 with TRBJ1-1, with D maybe TRBD1 (5 bases). The CDR3 is 14 amino acids. CDR1 is MNHEY, CDR2 SVGAGI, per germline. V was cut by 6 bases and J by 6 bases, with 17 bases left in between. CDR3: CASRPSKGYAEAFF. The DNA for the CDR3 is TGTGCCAGCAGACCCTCCAAGGGGTACGCTGAAGCTTTCTTT.

This chain joins TRBV6-4 and TRBJ1-2; 8 bases are a match to TRBD1. The CDR3 loop spans 17 amino acids. J lost 3 bases, V lost 2 bases, and 11 bases had no gene match. The germline V gene encodes CDR1 MRHNA and CDR2 SNTAGT. The CDR3: CASSDPSGGAWYYGYTF. In nucleotides, the CDR3 is TGTGCCAGCAGTGACCCATCAGGGGGCGCTTGGTACTATGGCTACACCTTC.

The DNA for the CDR3 is TGTGCCAGCAGCTTAATCGGGGGGTCGAGCACTGAAGCTTTCTTT. Translated, it gives CASSLIGGSSTEAFF. The rearrangement joins TRBV13 to TRBJ1-1; weak D call: TRBD1 (5 bases). The germline V gene has CDR1 PRHDT and CDR2 FYEKMQ (reference sequence). This CDR3 is built from 15 residues. V was trimmed by 2 bases and J by 4 bases, leaving 14 bases between them.

This clonotype was picked up many times. V and J are TRBV11-1 and TRBJ1-1; TRBD1 might be the D (5 bases). The CDR3 runs to 16 residues. Trimming shortened V by 3 bases and J by 4 bases, and 18 bases separated the two germline ends. Per germline, CDR1 SGHAT and CDR2 FQDESV (reference sequence). The chain's CDR3 is CASSFEKGGVGTEAFF. The CDR3 nucleotides read TGTGCCAGCAGCTTTGAGAAGGGAGGGGTAGGCACTGAAGCTTTCTTT.

The rearrangement joins TRBV6-4 to TRBJ2-2, with 16 bases fitting TRBD2. Trimming cost V 7 bases and J 2 bases; bases outside gene matches: 4. The CDR3 totals 17 residues. The germline V gene encodes CDR1 MRHNA and CDR2 SNTAGT. CDR3 region: CASKGLAGGQNTGELFF. CDR3 bases: TGTGCCAGCAAGGGACTAGCGGGGGGGCAAAACACCGGGGAGCTGTTTTTT.

The genes are TRBV6-5 and TRBJ2-5; possibly TRBD2 for D (5 bases). V shed 2 bases and J shed 10 bases, with 17 bases lying between them. There are 14 residues in the CDR3. CDR1 is MNHEY, CDR2 SVGAGI, per germline. For the CDR3, the DNA is TGTGCCAGCAGTTACAATCGGGTTCACGGAGGCCAGTACTTC. Translation gives CASSYNRVHGGQYF.

The sample holds a few counts of this clonotype. This sequence joins TRBV6-2 or TRBV6-3 and TRBJ1-2; 8 bases are shared with TRBD1. The V segment lost 6 bases and the J segment 8 bases; nucleotides outside the gene matches: 8. Germline V lookup: CDR1 MNHEY, CDR2 SVGEGT. The CDR3 has 13 amino acids. For the CDR3, the DNA is TGTGCCAGCAGCCAAGCCAGGGGGCTCGGCTACACCTTC. This sequence encodes CASSQARGLGYTF.

This clonotype was detected a few times. This chain connects TRBV5-1 to TRBJ1-2; D gene uncertain. The CDR3 totals 16 residues. V was trimmed by 1 base and J by 5 bases, leaving 18 bases between them. Germline V gene sequence: CDR1 SGHRS, CDR2 YFSETQ. DNA for the CDR3: TGCGCCAGCAGCTTGTTCCCCGGCAGATACTTTTATGGCTACACCTTC. Its translation is CASSLFPGRYFYGYTF.

The chain employs TRBV7-8 and TRBJ2-7; the D gene could be TRBD1 or TRBD2 (6 bases each). The J call is in doubt because the DNA end fits TRBJ2-5 better. Germline loops: CDR1 SGHVS, CDR2 FQNEAQ. CDR3 length equals 13 residues. CDR3 coding DNA: TGTGCCAGCAGTCCGGGGGCGGTGGAGACCCAGTACTTC. This sequence encodes CASSPGAVETQYF.

V and J are TRBV12-3 or TRBV12-4 and TRBJ2-7; 9 nucleotides agree with TRBD1. V trimming: 7 bases; J trimming: 6 bases; junction bases outside the gene matches: 10. The CDR3 length is 14 residues. The CDR3 nucleotides are TGTGCCAGCAACCCCGGGACAGGGAATCGCGAGCAGTACTTC. This codes for CASNPGTGNREQYF.

Many counts were recorded for this clonotype. The rearrangement links TRBV13 to TRBJ1-1; D call uncertain. V lost 5 bases, J lost 5 bases, and 12 bases lay in between. In germline, CDR1 is PRHDT, CDR2 FYEKMQ (reference sequence). CDR3 length: 13 residues. The CDR3 protein is CASSPVLRTEAFF. In DNA, the CDR3 is TGTGCCAGCAGCCCCGTTCTTAGGACTGAAGCTTTCTTT.